This T cell receptor beta chain was identified during a study of blood T cells in healthy people across ages. This clonotype showed up just a few times. A second PCR of about 6 to 11 cycles used a sample-barcoded 5' primer and a J-beta primer mix. TCRdb fed the 5' RACE reads into MiXCR, producing one record per CDR3 protein. The table has fewer than 900,000 distinct CDR3 sequences, about 40% seen once. CDR3 size: 16 residues. Germline V CDR1 and CDR2: SGDLS, YYNGEE. Trimming removed 0 bases at V and 5 bases at J, with 17 bases between. The chain employs TRBV9 and TRBJ1-1, with TRBD1 as a possible D gene (5 bases). The TCR originated in a woman between 55 and 75 years old in good health. The material sequenced was blood. In nucleotides, the CDR3 is TGTGCCAGCAGCGTAGGGTCAGGGAAGGGTGGAACTGAAGCTTTCTTT. Protein product: CASSVGSGKGGTEAFF.